This T cell receptor (beta chain) stems from a study of blood T cell repertoires in COVID-19. Per the authors' pipeline: Reference gene primer amplification yielded estimated nucleated cell counts. The method was immunoSEQ multiplex PCR; TCRdb's version includes in-frame clones alone and lacks a portion of them. V and J calls plus clone size are reproduced from that table; the DNA served to infer D and trimming. The sample gives roughly 31,000 clones, around 90% of which show up once; roughly 1.4% is in the top ten. The CDR3 extends over 11 amino acids. Germline V gene lookup returns CDR1 LNHDA and CDR2 SQIVND (reference sequence). Trimming pared 5 bases from V and 9 bases from J, leaving 10 bases between.

The clonotype comes from a man in his fifties or sixties with active COVID-19. Input material: peripheral blood. The chain uses TRBV19 and TRBJ1-2, with D tentatively TRBD1 (6 bases). CDR3 loop: CASSRGDSYTF. CDR3 nucleotide sequence: TGTGCCAGTAGTCGAGGGGACAGCTACACCTTC.